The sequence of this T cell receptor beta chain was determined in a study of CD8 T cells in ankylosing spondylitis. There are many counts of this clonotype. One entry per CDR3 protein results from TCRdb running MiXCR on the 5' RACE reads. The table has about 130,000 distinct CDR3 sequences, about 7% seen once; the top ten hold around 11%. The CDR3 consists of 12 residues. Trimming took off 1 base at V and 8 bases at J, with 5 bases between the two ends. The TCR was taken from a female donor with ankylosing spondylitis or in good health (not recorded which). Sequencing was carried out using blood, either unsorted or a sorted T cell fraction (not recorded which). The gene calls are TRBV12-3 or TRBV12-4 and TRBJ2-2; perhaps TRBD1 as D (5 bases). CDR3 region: CASSLEGGELFF. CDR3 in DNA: TGTGCCAGCAGTTTAGAGGGGGGGGAGCTGTTTTTT.